This T cell receptor (beta chain) originates from a study of cytotoxic CD8 clonotypes in ibrutinib-treated CLL. Per the germline V gene, CDR1 is LGHNA and CDR2 is YNFKEQ. The CDR3 spans 16 residues. Trimming at V came to 1 base and at J to 0 bases, leaving 4 bases not matched to a gene. Clones were sequenced by immunoSEQ multiplex PCR, and TCRdb holds only the in-frame ones, with some missing. The table records approximately 92,000 clones, over 60% of them present only once. Material: PBMCs, obtained after 24 months of ibrutinib treatment. V and J are TRBV4-2 and TRBJ2-7, with 9 nucleotides matching TRBD2. The receptor comes from a human donor with chronic lymphocytic leukemia. In DNA, the CDR3 is TGTGCCAGCAGCCAAGCAGAGACTAGCGGCTCCTACGAGCAGTACTTC. This gives the protein CASSQAETSGSYEQYF.